This entry is about one T cell receptor beta chain. Donors showed nominal health when sampled, although they likely had unrecorded immune exposures. The PCR employed 60 Vbeta primers together with 13 Jbeta primers. How the authors handled the data: Approximately 9.9 million shared chains were among the about 80 million unique TCR beta chains that a later analysis counted. The table came from immunoSEQ multiplex PCR; TCRdb's copy has only in-frame clones and leaves some out. From that table come the V and J calls and clone size; the DNA was used to work out D and trimming. The sample consists of roughly 190,000 clones, over 70% of them appearing once. CDR3 length equals 11 residues. Germline V gene data show CDR1 as MNHEY and CDR2 as SVGAGI. Trimming shortened V by 11 bases and J by 7 bases, and 12 bases separated the two germline ends. The data stem from a study of cytomegalovirus exposure and HLA in healthy donors. Study as a whole: As an earlier analysis found, roughly 170 million T cells yielded some 120 million unique TCR beta sequences.

Source material: PBMCs. The TCR was taken from a middle-aged man in good health and CMV-seronegative. The rearrangement uses TRBV6-5 and TRBJ2-1, with D maybe TRBD1 (6 bases). CDR3 residues: CAASRGNEQFF. Here the CDR3 DNA reads TGTGCCGCCAGCAGGGGAAATGAGCAGTTCTTC.